This TCR beta chain was sequenced in a study of cytomegalovirus exposure and HLA in healthy donors. The PCR contained 60 Vbeta and 13 Jbeta primers. Repertoires were generated with immunoSEQ multiplex PCR, while TCRdb's copy carries only in-frame clones and drops some. The sample holds 200,000 to 250,000 clones, under 90% seen once. Germline CDR1 SGDLS, CDR2 YYNGEE. This CDR3 contains 15 residues. V was clipped by 4 bases and J by 7 bases; unmatched bases: 13. This sequence originates from a human donor in good health. V is TRBV9 and J is TRBJ1-1; 7 bases are a match to TRBD1. Sequences were obtained from PBMCs. Here the CDR3 DNA reads TGTGCCAGCAGCACCGCCCCGACAGGGTACAGTGAAGCTTTCTTT. Amino acid sequence: CASSTAPTGYSEAFF.